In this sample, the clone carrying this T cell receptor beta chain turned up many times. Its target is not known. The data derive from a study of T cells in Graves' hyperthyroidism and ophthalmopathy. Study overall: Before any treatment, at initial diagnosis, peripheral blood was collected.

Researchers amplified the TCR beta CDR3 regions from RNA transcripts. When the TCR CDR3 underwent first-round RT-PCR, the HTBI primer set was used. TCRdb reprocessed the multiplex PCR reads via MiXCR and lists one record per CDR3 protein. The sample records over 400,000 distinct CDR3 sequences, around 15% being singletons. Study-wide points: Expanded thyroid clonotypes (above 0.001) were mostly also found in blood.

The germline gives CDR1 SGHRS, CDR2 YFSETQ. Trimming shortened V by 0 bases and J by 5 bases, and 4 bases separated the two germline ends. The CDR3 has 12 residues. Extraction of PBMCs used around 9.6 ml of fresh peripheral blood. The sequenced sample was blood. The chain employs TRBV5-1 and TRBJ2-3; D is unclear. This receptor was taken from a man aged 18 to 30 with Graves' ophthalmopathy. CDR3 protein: CASSLEEDTQYF. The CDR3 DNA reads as TGCGCCAGCAGCTTGGAGGAAGATACGCAGTATTTT.